These T cell receptor beta chains were read from a single sample in a study of blood T cell repertoires in COVID-19. Sequencing was performed with immunoSEQ multiplex PCR; in TCRdb, only in-frame clones are kept and a portion is missing. The table shows some 320,000 clones, with roughly 86% occurring only once. The sample was peripheral blood. Source of these receptors: a woman in her twenties or thirties with COVID-19, enrolled during active disease. Both conserved end residues are part of each CDR3. D genes are given only for firm matches. Not all rows give a size; the values are once, few, many and, for expanded clones, a class.

v_gene,d_gene,abundance,j_gene,CDR3aa,CDR3nt
TRBV19,TRBD2,-,TRBJ2-5,CASSIWGGVQETQYF,TGTGCCAGTAGTATTTGGGGGGGGGTACAAGAGACCCAGTACTTC
TRBV6-4,TRBD1,-,TRBJ1-1,CASSAGTGTLLNQMNTEAFF,TGTGCCAGCAGTGCCGGGACAGGGACGCTCTTAAACCAAATGAACACTGAAGCTTTCTTT
TRBV5-8,-,-,TRBJ2-2,CASSLIRTALGTGELFF,TGTGCCAGCAGCCTCATCCGGACAGCTCTGGGCACCGGGGAGCTGTTTTTT
TRBV6-5,-,-,TRBJ2-1,CASSYRSYNEQFF,TGTGCCAGCAGTTATCGCTCCTACAATGAGCAGTTCTTC
TRBV7-2,-,-,TRBJ1-2,CASIQQAGYTF,TGTGCCAGCATCCAACAGGCGGGCTACACCTTC
TRBV15,-,-,TRBJ1-1,CATSRDRGRGTEAFF,TGTGCCACCAGCAGAGATCGGGGGCGGGGGACTGAAGCTTTCTTT
TRBV6-5,TRBD1,-,TRBJ2-7,CASRRTGPYEQYF,TGTGCCAGCAGGAGGACAGGGCCGTACGAGCAGTACTTC
TRBV6-1,-,once,TRBJ2-3,CASSDDLRTQYF,TGTGCCAGCAGTGACGACCTCAGGACGCAGTATTTT
TRBV18,TRBD1,-,TRBJ1-1,CASSPIRDSFSTEAFF,TGTGCCAGCTCGCCGATTCGGGACAGCTTTTCCACTGAAGCTTTCTTT
TRBV28,TRBD1,-,TRBJ1-6,CASSPQSFGTVNSPLHF,TGTGCCAGCAGTCCCCAATCTTTCGGGACAGTCAATTCACCCCTCCACTTT
TRBV7-8,-,-,TRBJ1-3,CASSRWGGARNTIYF,TGTGCCAGCAGCCGTTGGGGGGGGGCGAGAAACACCATATATTTT
TRBV10-3,TRBD2,-,TRBJ2-1,CAISGARGAPNEQFF,TGTGCCATCAGTGGAGCGCGGGGGGCCCCTAATGAGCAGTTCTTC
TRBV18,-,-,TRBJ2-3,CASSPIDTQYF,TGTGCCAGCTCACCTATAGATACGCAGTATTTT
TRBV3-1/TRBV3-2,TRBD1,-,TRBJ2-7,CASSQGPDRGPNEQYF,TGTGCCAGCAGCCAAGGTCCGGACAGGGGGCCGAACGAGCAGTACTTC
TRBV7-6,-,-,TRBJ2-7,CASSLSDRPSYEQYF,TGTGCCAGCAGCTTAAGCGACAGGCCTTCCTACGAGCAGTACTTC
TRBV5-1,-,-,TRBJ1-6,CASSWTANSPLHF,TGCGCCAGCAGCTGGACAGCTAATTCACCCCTCCACTTT
TRBV5-1,-,-,TRBJ1-1,CASSLGGLGNTEAFF,TGCGCCAGCAGCTTGGGGGGCCTGGGAAACACTGAAGCTTTCTTT
TRBV19,-,-,TRBJ1-1,CASSIEQYTEAFF,TGTGCCAGTAGTATAGAGCAGTACACTGAAGCTTTCTTT
TRBV27,TRBD1,few,TRBJ1-4,CASSRDRAEKLFF,TGTGCCAGCAGCCGGGACAGGGCTGAAAAACTGTTTTTT
TRBV7-9,TRBD1,-,TRBJ2-3,CASSTAGTGSPTDTQYF,TGTGCCAGCAGCACAGCCGGGACAGGGTCCCCCACAGATACGCAGTATTTT
TRBV9,-,-,TRBJ2-1,CASNYLGGGLRNEQFF,TGTGCCAGCAACTATCTCGGGGGAGGTTTGAGGAATGAGCAGTTCTTC
TRBV27,-,-,TRBJ1-2,CASSWGKGSSYGYTF,TGTGCCAGCAGTTGGGGTAAGGGGTCTAGCTATGGCTACACCTTC
TRBV21-1,-,-,TRBJ2-1,CASSKDRGHRSYNEQFF,TGTGCCAGCAGCAAAGATAGGGGGCACCGGTCCTACAATGAGCAGTTCTTC
TRBV5-6,-,-,TRBJ1-5,CASSLGGSGQPQHF,TGTGCCAGCAGCTTGGGTGGTAGCGGTCAGCCCCAGCATTTT
TRBV2,TRBD2,-,TRBJ2-3,CASSSGGAVAQYF,TGTGCCAGCAGTAGCGGGGGGGCTGTAGCGCAGTATTTT
TRBV9,TRBD2,-,TRBJ2-3,CASSVMGLSTDTQYF,TGTGCCAGCAGCGTAATGGGACTAAGCACAGATACGCAGTATTTT
TRBV19,-,-,TRBJ2-1,CASSVTGRNEQFF,TGTGCCAGTAGTGTGACAGGGAGGAATGAGCAGTTCTTC
TRBV4-2,TRBD2,-,TRBJ2-3,CASSPTGGSSTDTQYF,TGTGCCAGCAGCCCCACGGGGGGATCTAGCACAGATACGCAGTATTTT
TRBV24-1,-,-,TRBJ2-3,CATSDSRREADTQYF,TGTGCCACCAGTGATTCCCGCAGAGAGGCAGATACGCAGTATTTT
TRBV6-5,TRBD1,-,TRBJ2-7,CASSYSTGGLYEQYF,TGTGCCAGCAGTTACTCGACAGGGGGCCTCTACGAGCAGTACTTC
TRBV15,TRBD1,-,TRBJ1-6,CATSTRDRYNSPLHF,TGTGCCACCAGCACCCGGGACAGGTATAATTCACCCCTCCACTTT
TRBV6-6,TRBD1,-,TRBJ2-1,CASSKTGVDEQFF,TGTGCCAGCAGTAAGACAGGGGTCGATGAGCAGTTCTTC
TRBV18,-,-,TRBJ2-1,CASSPPIGAVSYNEQFF,TGTGCCAGCTCACCCCCAATTGGGGCAGTATCTTACAATGAGCAGTTCTTC